The sequence of this T cell receptor beta chain was determined in a study of cytomegalovirus exposure and HLA in healthy donors. Between the trimmed V and J ends, which lost 3 bases and 1 base, there was a span of 10 bases. This CDR3 region has 15 residues. PCR was performed using 60 Vbeta and 13 Jbeta primers. Clones were read by immunoSEQ multiplex PCR, and TCRdb kept only the in-frame ones, dropping some. The sample comprises about 190,000 clones, around 79% of which are singletons, and around 1.6% rests with the top ten. Sequenced material: PBMCs. This TCR derives from a woman aged 18 to 35 in good health and CMV-seronegative. The rearrangement links TRBV5-3 to TRBJ1-4; no firm D call. TRBV5-3 is an ORF, and what it does is uncertain. CDR3 loop: CARSSRPRTNEKLFF. The DNA for the CDR3 is TGTGCCAGAAGCTCCCGCCCGAGAACTAATGAAAAACTGTTTTTT.